The clone carrying this T cell receptor (beta chain) showed up many times. What it binds is not known. The record originates from a study of T cells in Graves' hyperthyroidism and ophthalmopathy. V was pared by 3 bases and J by 0 bases, with 8 bases between. The CDR3 extends over 13 amino acids. Per the germline V gene, CDR1 is GTSNPN and CDR2 is SVGIG (reference sequence). Amplification targeted TCR beta CDR3 regions from RNA transcripts. An initial round of RT-PCR targeting the TCR CDR3 relied on the HTBI primer set. TCRdb recomputed calls from the multiplex PCR reads with MiXCR, one row per CDR3 protein. The sample shows under 600,000 distinct CDR3 sequences, more than 15% of them seen only once. General study points: The blood repertoire included most of the expanded thyroid clonotypes above 0.001.

The chain is built from TRBV30 and TRBJ1-1; D is possibly TRBD1 (5 bases). The receptor comes from a woman aged 40-49 years with Graves' ophthalmopathy. What was sequenced was blood. The CDR3 sequence: CAWRRGVNTEAFF. The CDR3 nucleotides read TGTGCCTGGAGACGGGGGGTGAACACTGAAGCTTTCTTT.